One sample yielded the 24 T cell receptor beta chains listed below, sequenced in a study of technical replicates of blood from a few donors. The protocol was immunoSEQ multiplex PCR, while the TCRdb copy is restricted to in-frame clones and leaves out a portion. In the table there are 75,000 to 90,000 clones, about 92% of which are singletons. Specimen: T cells isolated from PBMCs. All receptors derive from a human donor in good health.

The chain couples TRBV15 to TRBJ2-1; 8 nucleotides match TRBD2. The CDR3 loop spans 18 amino acids. Per germline, CDR1 LNHNV and CDR2 YYDKDF (reference sequence). Germline trimming cut 2 bases from V and 7 bases from J; bases unmatched to any gene: 16. CDR3 amino acids: CATSRQLIGSGEGNEQFF. The CDR3 bases are TGTGCCACCAGCAGACAACTAATAGGTAGCGGGGAAGGTAATGAGCAGTTCTTC. Supplemented by reference TRBV15 and TRBJ2-1, the full variable domain reads DAMVIQNPRYQVTQFGKPVTLSCSQTLNHNVMYWYQQKSSQAPKLLFHYYDKDFNNEADTPDNFQSRRPNTSFCFLDIRSPGLGDTAMYLCATSRQLIGSGEGNEQFFGPGTRLTVL.

This chain links TRBV6-1 with TRBJ2-7; 7 bases map to TRBD1. The CDR3 loop spans 16 amino acids. Germline values: CDR1 MNHNS, CDR2 SASEGT. With 4 bases clipped from V and 4 bases from J, the junction kept 13 bases outside the gene matches. The CDR3 spells CASSAPEQGRGYEQYF. The CDR3 nucleotides are TGTGCCAGCAGTGCACCTGAACAGGGCAGGGGGTACGAGCAGTACTTC.

The chain has TRBV11-2 and TRBJ2-5; D may be TRBD2 (7 bases). The V end was cut by 3 bases, the J end by 4 bases, with 12 bases between. The V gene's germline CDR1 is SGHAT and CDR2 FQNNGV. CDR3 length: 14 amino acids. CDR3 nucleotide sequence: TGTGCCAGCAGCTTGGCGGGGGCCGCAGAGACCCAGTACTTC. This encodes CASSLAGAAETQYF.

The chain employs TRBV7-3 and TRBJ2-7, with 7 bases matching TRBD2. Germline CDR1 SGHTA, CDR2 FQGTGA. The CDR3 spans 16 residues. The junction had 10 bases not matched to a gene; V was cut back by 5 bases and J by 0 bases. In DNA form, the CDR3 reads TGTGCCAGCAGCCCTCACGGGGGGATATCCTCCTACGAGCAGTACTTC. Translated, it gives CASSPHGGISSYEQYF.

The CDR3 loop reads CSVYRVNTEAFF. The CDR3 nucleotides read TGCAGCGTCTACCGAGTGAACACTGAAGCTTTCTTT. V is TRBV29-1 and J is TRBJ1-1; D is unclear. V lost 6 bases, J lost 0 bases, and 8 bases lay in between. The germline CDR1 and CDR2 sequences are SQVTM and ANQGSEA. The CDR3 has 12 amino acids.

The DNA of the CDR3 is TGTGCCAGCAGCTTAAGGGGAGGGCGGACCGGGGAGCTGTTTTTT. Its translation: CASSLRGGRTGELFF. This chain connects TRBV11-3 to TRBJ2-2; the match to TRBD2 covers 7 bases. V shed 2 bases and J 5 bases; nucleotides not matched to a gene: 5. The CDR3 contains 15 residues. Germline assignment: CDR1 SGHNT and CDR2 YENEEA.

The chain links TRBV19 to TRBJ2-1; 13 nucleotides match TRBD2. The CDR3 length is 17 residues. The germline V gene has CDR1 LNHDA and CDR2 SQIVND (reference sequence). V was clipped by 5 bases and J by 2 bases; unmatched bases: 6. This CDR3 is CASSPGTSGATYNEQFF. CDR3 nucleotides: TGTGCCAGTAGTCCCGGGACTAGCGGGGCTACCTACAATGAGCAGTTCTTC.

The CDR3 bases are TGTGCCAGCAGTGTCCAGGACAGGGTTAGCAATCAGCCCCAGCATTTT. It encodes CASSVQDRVSNQPQHF. The V call is TRBV2, the J call TRBJ1-5; 8 nucleotides match TRBD1. Germline V lookup: CDR1 SNHLY, CDR2 FYNNEI. The CDR3 is 16 residues long. V lost 4 bases, J lost 0 bases, and 5 bases stayed unmatched. Looking up the rest from reference TRBV2 and TRBJ1-5 gives the full variable domain: EPEVTQTPSHQVTQMGQEVILRCVPISNHLYFYWYRQILGQKVEFLVSFYNNEISEKSEIFDDQFSVERPDGSNFTLKIRSTKLEDSAMYFCASSVQDRVSNQPQHFGDGTRLSIL.

V is TRBV5-1 and J is TRBJ2-3; 9 bases are a match to TRBD1. The ends lost 4 bases at V and 4 bases at J; junction bases unmatched: 4. Germline CDR1 reads SGHRS; CDR2 reads YFSETQ. The CDR3 covers 14 residues. As DNA, the CDR3 is TGCGCCAGCAGCGGGGACAGGGAGGCAGATACGCAGTATTTT. Translation gives CASSGDREADTQYF.

The chain uses TRBV27 and TRBJ2-7, with 9 bases aligning to TRBD2. V trimming: 8 bases; J trimming: 0 bases; junction bases outside the gene matches: 8. Germline lookup yields CDR1 MNHEY and CDR2 SMNVEV (reference sequence). The CDR3 contains 15 residues. CDR3 protein: CASQLAGASSYEQYF. The CDR3 DNA is TGTGCCAGCCAACTAGCGGGTGCGAGCTCCTACGAGCAGTACTTC.

The gene calls are TRBV2 and TRBJ2-5; D unresolved. This CDR3 comprises 14 residues. Germline V gives CDR1 SNHLY, CDR2 FYNNEI. Trimming stripped 5 bases from V and 0 bases from J, with 10 bases between. CDR3 protein: CASSPTEYQETQYF. As DNA, the CDR3 is TGTGCCAGCAGTCCGACTGAGTACCAAGAGACCCAGTACTTC. Based on the CDR3 plus reference TRBV2 and TRBJ2-5, the full variable domain is EPEVTQTPSHQVTQMGQEVILRCVPISNHLYFYWYRQILGQKVEFLVSFYNNEISEKSEIFDDQFSVERPDGSNFTLKIRSTKLEDSAMYFCASSPTEYQETQYFGPGTRLLVL.

The chain recombines TRBV11-3 with TRBJ2-3, with D maybe TRBD1 (6 bases). The V end lost 3 bases, the J end lost 1 base, and 17 bases lay between the germline ends. Germline CDR1 SGHNT, CDR2 YENEEA. This CDR3 has 17 residues. DNA of the CDR3: TGTGCCAGCAGCTTCTGGGACAACCTAGGAGGCACAGATACGCAGTATTTT. Protein: CASSFWDNLGGTDTQYF.

The J gene is TRBJ2-7, the V gene TRBV6-5, with D perhaps TRBD1 (5 bases). Deletions cut 0 bases from V and 6 bases from J, with 18 bases between. The CDR3 covers 16 residues. In germline, CDR1 is MNHEY, CDR2 SVGAGI. Written as DNA, the CDR3 is TGTGCCAGCAGTTACTCGATAGGGGAAGAGTCTTTCGAGCAGTACTTC. Residues: CASSYSIGEESFEQYF.

The chain joins TRBV27 to TRBJ2-5, with D perhaps matching TRBD2 (6 bases). V lost 5 bases to trimming and J lost 3 bases, with 16 bases between them. Germline V gene lookup returns CDR1 MNHEY and CDR2 SMNVEV (reference sequence). The CDR3 runs to 15 residues. The chain's CDR3 is CASSPTPWGEETQYF. The CDR3 DNA follows: TGTGCCAGCAGTCCCACCCCGTGGGGGGAAGAGACCCAGTACTTC.

This clone showed up just once. The V and J genes are TRBV18 and TRBJ1-4; D may be TRBD1 (5 bases). V lost 2 bases and J lost 7, with 11 bases in between. From germline, CDR1 is KGHSH and CDR2 LQKENI. The CDR3 is 14 residues long. The CDR3 spells CASSPGRRGEKLFF. CDR3 bases: TGTGCCAGCTCACCAGGCAGGAGGGGTGAAAAACTGTTTTTT.

A single count supports this clone. The chain combines TRBV7-6 with TRBJ2-7, with no clear D. CDR3 size: 14 residues. Trimming left V 2 bases short and J 1 base short, with 9 bases between. Germline CDR1 is SGHVS and CDR2 is FNYEAQ. CDR3 DNA sequence: TGTGCCAGCAGCTTATTGGTCAGTTCCTACGAGCAGTACTTC. Amino acids: CASSLLVSSYEQYF.

The genes are TRBV5-4 and TRBJ2-7, with 9 nucleotides matching TRBD2. The CDR3 contains 17 residues. Germline loops: CDR1 SGHNT, CDR2 YYREEE (reference sequence). After removal of 0 bases from V and 7 bases from J, the junction contained 14 bases not matched to a gene. The DNA of the CDR3 is TGTGCCAGCAGCTTGGCCCCTATTGGGACTAGCCAAAAGGAGCAGTACTTC. Encoded protein: CASSLAPIGTSQKEQYF.

This chain connects TRBV12-5 to TRBJ2-7; tentative D call: TRBD2 (5 bases). Trimming pared 1 base from V and 0 bases from J, leaving 10 bases between. There are 15 residues in the CDR3. CDR1 LGHNT and CDR2 FRNRAP come from the germline V gene. This chain's CDR3 is CASGLERISSYEQYF. In nucleotides, the CDR3 is TGTGCTAGTGGTTTGGAGCGGATTAGCTCCTACGAGCAGTACTTC.

V and J are TRBV7-9 and TRBJ2-7, with 8 nucleotides matching TRBD1. The CDR3 sequence is 15 residues long. Trimming cost V 5 bases and J 0 bases; bases outside gene matches: 6. The germline gives CDR1 SEHNR, CDR2 FQNEAQ (reference sequence). This CDR3 is CASSRGQAPSYEQYF. The CDR3 nucleotides read TGTGCCAGCAGCCGGGGACAGGCACCCTCCTACGAGCAGTACTTC.

This sequence joins TRBV7-2 and TRBJ1-5; tentative D call: TRBD1 (5 bases). CDR3 size: 14 residues. Germline CDR1 is SGHTA and CDR2 is FQGNSA. The V end was cut by 4 bases, the J end by 2 bases, with 9 bases between. This chain's CDR3 is CASSSRGGNQPQHF. The CDR3 DNA is TGTGCCAGCAGCTCCCGGGGGGGCAATCAGCCCCAGCATTTT.

For the CDR3, the DNA is TGTGCCAGCAGTTTACAGGAAACTAATCAGCCCCAGCATTTT. It codes for CASSLQETNQPQHF. V usage is TRBV27 and J usage is TRBJ1-5; D gene unclear. This CDR3 spans 14 amino acids. Germline lookup yields CDR1 MNHEY and CDR2 SMNVEV (reference sequence). V was shortened by 2 bases and J by 4 bases, with 9 bases between the two germline ends.

This clone was detected only a few times. The chain has TRBV7-9 and TRBJ1-1; D is undetermined. Germline CDR1 reads SEHNR; CDR2 reads FQNEAQ (reference sequence). The V and J ends lost 3 bases and 1 base respectively, with 9 bases between them. This CDR3 comprises 14 residues. This chain's CDR3 is CASSFRGSNTEAFF. The CDR3 DNA sequence: TGTGCCAGCAGCTTCAGAGGTTCGAACACTGAAGCTTTCTTT.

The rearrangement joins TRBV6-1 to TRBJ1-1, with D tentatively TRBD1 (6 bases). Trimming left V 3 bases short and J 1 base short, with 12 bases between. From germline, CDR1 is MNHNS and CDR2 SASEGT. The CDR3 covers 15 residues. Here the CDR3 DNA reads TGTGCCAGCAGTGACCAGACAGGTAGGAACACTGAAGCTTTCTTT. It is translated as CASSDQTGRNTEAFF.

The chain combines TRBV7-3 with TRBJ2-7; weak D call: TRBD1 (5 bases). This CDR3 spans 14 amino acids. Germline V gene lookup returns CDR1 SGHTA and CDR2 FQGTGA. Trimming pared 3 bases from V and 10 bases from J, leaving 19 bases between. The CDR3 DNA is TGTGCCAGCAGCTTTAATGGTGTACAGGAACAACAGTACTTC. Translating it yields CASSFNGVQEQQYF.